This record looks at one TCR beta chain sequence and its context. Germline CDR1 SEHNR, CDR2 FQNEAQ (reference sequence). This CDR3 spans 13 amino acids. V gave up 1 base and J gave up 7 bases; unmatched junction bases: 3. Sequenced by immunoSEQ multiplex PCR; TCRdb stores in-frame clones only, minus some. Here the sample spans 65,000 to 95,000 clones, 95% to 98% being singletons. This sample was taken from a study of technical replicates of blood from several donors. The gene calls are TRBV7-9 and TRBJ1-2; 7 nucleotides line up with TRBD1. Material: T cells isolated from PBMCs. The receptor was isolated from a human donor in good health. The DNA of the CDR3 is TGTGCCAGCAGCTTAGGACAGGGCGCTGGCTACACCTTC. Translated: CASSLGQGAGYTF.